This T cell receptor (beta chain) was obtained from a study of identical twins. TCRdb called the 5' RACE reads again in MiXCR, with one record for every CDR3 protein. The data show a few hundred thousand distinct CDR3 sequences, with about 6.7% seen just once and roughly 15% held by the top ten. This clonotype showed up many times. This CDR3 is built from 14 residues. Trimming took 1 base from V and 6 from J, leaving 11 bases between them. The germline V gene has CDR1 SGHRS and CDR2 YFSETQ. Separately, the same data were catalogued under a study of T cells expressing NK-cell markers.

This sequence joins TRBV5-1 and TRBJ2-1, with D possibly TRBD2 on 6 matching bases. This TCR was recovered from a woman under 30 in good health. The sequenced sample was CD8+ T cells sorted from blood. The CDR3 coding sequence is TGCGCCAGCAGCTTGTCGGGGGAGAGCAATGAGCAGTTCTTC. As protein: CASSLSGESNEQFF.